The T cell receptor beta chain described here comes from a study of long-term antiretroviral therapy in people with HIV. Concerning this clone: Its antigen is not known.

Study-wide points: CDR3 lengths in HIV samples spanned a narrower range than controls. Diversity rose after ART but stayed below transplant donor controls. The blood, collected between about 2004 and 2017, was possibly taken under older ART regimens.

With 5 bases removed from V and 6 bases from J, the gap between germline ends came to 14 bases. This CDR3 contains 14 residues. CDR1 SGHAT and CDR2 FQDESV come from the germline V gene (reference sequence). At the survey level, the v3.0 immunoSEQ assay was run. Clones were read by immunoSEQ multiplex PCR, and TCRdb kept only the in-frame ones, dropping some. The sample has tens of thousands of clones, roughly 84% seen once; the top ten hold about 10%. J is TRBJ2-1 and V is TRBV11-1; D may be TRBD1 (5 bases). Sequenced here: unsorted PBMCs, sampled 2.3 to 2.5 years after starting antiretroviral therapy. This sequence was found in a man in his forties or fifties with HIV. The CDR3 nucleotides read TGTGCCAGCAGCATGGACGACAGTTCCAATGAGCAGTTCTTC. Translation gives CASSMDDSSNEQFF.